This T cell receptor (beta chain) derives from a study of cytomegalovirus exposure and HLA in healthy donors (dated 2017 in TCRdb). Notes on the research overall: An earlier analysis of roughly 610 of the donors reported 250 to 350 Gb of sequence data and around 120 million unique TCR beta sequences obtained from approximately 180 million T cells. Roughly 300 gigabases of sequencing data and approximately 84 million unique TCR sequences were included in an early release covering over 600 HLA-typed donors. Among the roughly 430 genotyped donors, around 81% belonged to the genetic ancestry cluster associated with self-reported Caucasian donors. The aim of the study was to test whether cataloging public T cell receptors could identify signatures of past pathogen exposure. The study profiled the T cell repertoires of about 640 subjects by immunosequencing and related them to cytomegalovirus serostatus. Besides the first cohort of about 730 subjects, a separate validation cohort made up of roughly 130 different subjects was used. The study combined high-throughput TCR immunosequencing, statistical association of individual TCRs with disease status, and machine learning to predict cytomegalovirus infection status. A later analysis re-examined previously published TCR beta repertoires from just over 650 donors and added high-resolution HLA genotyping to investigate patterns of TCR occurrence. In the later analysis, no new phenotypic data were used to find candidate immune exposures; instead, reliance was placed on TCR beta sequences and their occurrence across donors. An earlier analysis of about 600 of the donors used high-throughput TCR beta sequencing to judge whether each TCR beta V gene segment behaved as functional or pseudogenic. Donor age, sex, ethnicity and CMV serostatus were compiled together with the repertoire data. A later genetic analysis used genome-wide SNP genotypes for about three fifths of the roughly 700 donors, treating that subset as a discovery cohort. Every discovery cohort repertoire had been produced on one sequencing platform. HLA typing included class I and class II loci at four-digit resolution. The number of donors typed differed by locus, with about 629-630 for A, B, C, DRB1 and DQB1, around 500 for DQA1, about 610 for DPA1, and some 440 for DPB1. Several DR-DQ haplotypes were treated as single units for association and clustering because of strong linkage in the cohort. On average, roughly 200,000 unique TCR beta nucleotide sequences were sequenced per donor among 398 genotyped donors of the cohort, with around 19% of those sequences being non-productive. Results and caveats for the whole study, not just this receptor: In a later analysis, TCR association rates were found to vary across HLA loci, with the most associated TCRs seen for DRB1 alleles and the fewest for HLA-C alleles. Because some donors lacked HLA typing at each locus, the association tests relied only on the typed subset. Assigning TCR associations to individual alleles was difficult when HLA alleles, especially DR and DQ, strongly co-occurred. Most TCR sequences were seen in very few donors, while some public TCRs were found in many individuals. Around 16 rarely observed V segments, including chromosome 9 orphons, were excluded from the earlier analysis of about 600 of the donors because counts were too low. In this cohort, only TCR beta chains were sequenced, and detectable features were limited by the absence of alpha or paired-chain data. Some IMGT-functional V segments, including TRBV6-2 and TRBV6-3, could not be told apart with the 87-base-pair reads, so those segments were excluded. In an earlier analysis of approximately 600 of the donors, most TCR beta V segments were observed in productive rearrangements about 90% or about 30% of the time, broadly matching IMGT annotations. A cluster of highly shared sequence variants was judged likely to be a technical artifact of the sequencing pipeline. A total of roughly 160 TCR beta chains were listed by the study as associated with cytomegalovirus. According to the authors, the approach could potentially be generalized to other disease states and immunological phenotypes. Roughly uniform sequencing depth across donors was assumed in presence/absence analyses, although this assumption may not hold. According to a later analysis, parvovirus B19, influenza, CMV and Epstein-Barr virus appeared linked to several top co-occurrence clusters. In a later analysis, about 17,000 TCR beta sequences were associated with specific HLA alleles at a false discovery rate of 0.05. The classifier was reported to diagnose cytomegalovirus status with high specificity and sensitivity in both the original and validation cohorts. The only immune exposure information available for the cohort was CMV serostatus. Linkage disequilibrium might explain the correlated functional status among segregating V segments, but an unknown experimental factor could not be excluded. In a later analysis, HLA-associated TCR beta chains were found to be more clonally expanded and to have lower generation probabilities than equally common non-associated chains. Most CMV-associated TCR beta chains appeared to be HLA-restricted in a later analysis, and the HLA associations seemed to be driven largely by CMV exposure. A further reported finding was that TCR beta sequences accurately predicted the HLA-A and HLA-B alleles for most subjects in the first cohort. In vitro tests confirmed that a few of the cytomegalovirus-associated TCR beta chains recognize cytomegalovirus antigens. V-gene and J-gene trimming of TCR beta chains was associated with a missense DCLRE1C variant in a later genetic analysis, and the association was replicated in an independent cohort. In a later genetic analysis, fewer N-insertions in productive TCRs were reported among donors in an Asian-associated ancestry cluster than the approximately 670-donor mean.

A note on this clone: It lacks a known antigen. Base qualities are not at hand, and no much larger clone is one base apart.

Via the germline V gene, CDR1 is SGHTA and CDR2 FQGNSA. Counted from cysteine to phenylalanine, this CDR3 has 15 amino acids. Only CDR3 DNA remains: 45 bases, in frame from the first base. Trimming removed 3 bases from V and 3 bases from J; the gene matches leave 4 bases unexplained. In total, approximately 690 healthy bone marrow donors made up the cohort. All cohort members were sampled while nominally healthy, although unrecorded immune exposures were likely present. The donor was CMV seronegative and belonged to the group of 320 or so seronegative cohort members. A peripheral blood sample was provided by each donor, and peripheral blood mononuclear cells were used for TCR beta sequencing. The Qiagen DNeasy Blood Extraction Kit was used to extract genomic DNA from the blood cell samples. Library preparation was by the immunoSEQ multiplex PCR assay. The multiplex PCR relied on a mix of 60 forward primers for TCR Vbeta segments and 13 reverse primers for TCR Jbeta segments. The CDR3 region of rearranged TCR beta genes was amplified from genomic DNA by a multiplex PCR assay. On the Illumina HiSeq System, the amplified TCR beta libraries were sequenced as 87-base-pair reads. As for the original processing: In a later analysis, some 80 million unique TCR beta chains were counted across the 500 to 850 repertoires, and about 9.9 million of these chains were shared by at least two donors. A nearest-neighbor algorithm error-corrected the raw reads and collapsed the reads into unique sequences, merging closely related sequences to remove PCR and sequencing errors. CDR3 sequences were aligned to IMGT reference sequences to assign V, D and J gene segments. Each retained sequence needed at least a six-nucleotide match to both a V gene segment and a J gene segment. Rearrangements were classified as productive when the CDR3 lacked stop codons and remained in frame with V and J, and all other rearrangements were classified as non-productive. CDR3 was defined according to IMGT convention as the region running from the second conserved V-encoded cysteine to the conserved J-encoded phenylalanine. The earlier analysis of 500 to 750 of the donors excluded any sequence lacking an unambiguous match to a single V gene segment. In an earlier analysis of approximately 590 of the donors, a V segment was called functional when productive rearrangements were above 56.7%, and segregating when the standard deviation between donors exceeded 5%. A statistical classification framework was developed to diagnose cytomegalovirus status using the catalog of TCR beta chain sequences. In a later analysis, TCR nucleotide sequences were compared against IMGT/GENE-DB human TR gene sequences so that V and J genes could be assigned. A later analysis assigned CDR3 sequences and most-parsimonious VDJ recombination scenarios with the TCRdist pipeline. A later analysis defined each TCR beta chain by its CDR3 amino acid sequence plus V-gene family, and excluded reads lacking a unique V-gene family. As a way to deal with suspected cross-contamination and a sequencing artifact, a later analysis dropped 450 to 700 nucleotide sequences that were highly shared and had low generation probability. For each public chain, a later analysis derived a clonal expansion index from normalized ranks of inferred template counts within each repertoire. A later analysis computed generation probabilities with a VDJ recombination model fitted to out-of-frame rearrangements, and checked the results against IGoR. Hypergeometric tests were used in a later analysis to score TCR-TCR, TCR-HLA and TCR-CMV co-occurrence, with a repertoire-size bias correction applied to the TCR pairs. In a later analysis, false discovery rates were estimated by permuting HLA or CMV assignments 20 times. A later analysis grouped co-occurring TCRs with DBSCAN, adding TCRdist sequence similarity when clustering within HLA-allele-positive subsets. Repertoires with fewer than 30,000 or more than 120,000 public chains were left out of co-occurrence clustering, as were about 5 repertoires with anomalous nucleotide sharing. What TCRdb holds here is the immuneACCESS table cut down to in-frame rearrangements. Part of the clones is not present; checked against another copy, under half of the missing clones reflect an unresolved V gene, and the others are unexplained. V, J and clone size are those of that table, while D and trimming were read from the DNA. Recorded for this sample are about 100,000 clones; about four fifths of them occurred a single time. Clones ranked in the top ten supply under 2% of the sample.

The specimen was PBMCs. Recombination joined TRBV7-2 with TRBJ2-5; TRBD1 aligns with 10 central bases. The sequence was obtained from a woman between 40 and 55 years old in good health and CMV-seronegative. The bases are TGTGCCAGCAGCTTCGACAGGGGGCTAAAAGAGACCCAGTACTTC. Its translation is CASSFDRGLKETQYF.